This is a list of T cell receptor beta chains from one sample in a study of T cell responses to AZD1222 COVID-19 vaccine. This table comes from immunoSEQ multiplex PCR, and its TCRdb copy is limited to in-frame clones, with some not included. The data show approximately 130,000 clones, almost 85% seen once. Material: peripheral blood, obtained 28 days after the second dose of the MenACWY control vaccine. The receptors come from an adult who received the MenACWY meningococcal vaccine as a control. Both conserved end residues are part of each CDR3. Fields, in order: J gene, clone size, V gene, D gene, CDR3 DNA, CDR3 protein. D genes are given only for firm matches. Part of the rows lack a size; the others show once, few, many or a class for expanded clones.

TRBJ2-7,NA,TRBV24-1,TRBD2,TGTGCCACCAGTGATTGGAGGGCTAGCGGGAGCTACGAGCAGTACTTC,CATSDWRASGSYEQYF
TRBJ2-1,NA,TRBV12-5,NA,TGTGCTAGTGGCCACCCCATCCAGGGCAATGAGCAGTTCTTC,CASGHPIQGNEQFF
TRBJ1-1,NA,TRBV3-1/TRBV3-2,NA,TGTGCCAGCAGCTCACAGGGGAACACTGAAGCTTTCTTT,CASSSQGNTEAFF
TRBJ2-1,few,TRBV10-1,NA,TGCGCCAGCGGCCTCCTAGCCAGAGGGGGCTCCCTGCGGGATTCCAAGGGGGAGCAGTTCTTC,CASGLLARGGSLRDSKGEQFF
TRBJ1-6,NA,TRBV6-1,NA,TGTGCCAGCAGTGAAGAACCCTATAATTCACCCCTCCACTTT,CASSEEPYNSPLHF
TRBJ2-1,few,TRBV6-2/TRBV6-3,TRBD2,TGTGCCAGCAGTGCCCGACTAGCGGGATGGCAGTTCTTC,CASSARLAGWQFF
TRBJ2-2,NA,TRBV18,NA,TGTGCCAGCTCACGAGCCCGAGACAGTCTCGCCGGGGAGCTGTTTTTT,CASSRARDSLAGELFF
TRBJ2-3,NA,TRBV30,NA,TGTGCCTGGAGTGATGGACTCGCCACAGATACGCAGTATTTT,CAWSDGLATDTQYF
TRBJ2-1,NA,TRBV29-1,NA,TGCAGCGTTGTGAGGGGGGCGAATCCCTACAATGAGCAGTTCTTC,CSVVRGANPYNEQFF
TRBJ2-7,NA,TRBV11-3,NA,TGTGCCAGCAGCTTAAGTACAGGCTCCTACGAGCAGTACTTC,CASSLSTGSYEQYF
TRBJ2-1,NA,TRBV27,TRBD2,TGTGCCAGCAGTCCCCTTCTAGCGGGGGCTAAGGACAATGAGCAGTTCTTC,CASSPLLAGAKDNEQFF
TRBJ1-1,NA,TRBV5-4,NA,TGTGCCAGCAGCTACGACAGCTTGGGTGGTATCTCTGAAGCTTTCTTT,CASSYDSLGGISEAFF
TRBJ1-1,NA,TRBV29-1,NA,TGCAGCGTTGAAGGAGCGGGGTTAACTGAAGCTTTCTTT,CSVEGAGLTEAFF
TRBJ2-7,few,TRBV29-1,NA,TGCAGCGTTGAAGAAGAGCGGGCCTCCTACGAGCAGTACTTC,CSVEEERASYEQYF
TRBJ1-3,NA,TRBV30,NA,TGTGCCTGGAGGAAGGAGGGCCCAAGCTCTGGAAACACCATATATTTT,CAWRKEGPSSGNTIYF
TRBJ2-4,once,TRBV5-6,NA,TGTGCCAGCAGCTTGTATTTAGGGTGGGCGAAAAACATTCAGTACTTC,CASSLYLGWAKNIQYF
TRBJ1-4,NA,TRBV5-1,NA,TGCGCCAGCAGCTTGGTCCCAAGGACAGACGGGGAAAAACTGTTTTTT,CASSLVPRTDGEKLFF
TRBJ2-1,once,TRBV18,TRBD1,TGTGCCAGCTCACCAGGGACAGGGATGGCCAATGAGCAGTTCTTC,CASSPGTGMANEQFF
TRBJ1-2,NA,TRBV27,TRBD1,TGTGCCAGCAGTTCAACCAGGGGGGGTTTAGGCTACACCTTC,CASSSTRGGLGYTF
TRBJ2-7,NA,TRBV7-9,TRBD2,TGTGCCAGCAGCTTATATACTAGCGGGAGGGTCCTCTACGAGCAGTACTTC,CASSLYTSGRVLYEQYF
TRBJ1-2,few,TRBV28,NA,TGTGCCAGCAGTTTAGTATATAACTATGGCTACACCTTC,CASSLVYNYGYTF
TRBJ2-1,NA,TRBV19,TRBD2,TGTGCCAGTAGTTTCCGACTAGCGGGAGCTAGCTACAATGAGCAGTTCTTC,CASSFRLAGASYNEQFF
TRBJ2-3,NA,TRBV2,TRBD1,TGTGCCAGCAGTGTGGGGACAGGGTTGGCAGATACGCAGTATTTT,CASSVGTGLADTQYF
TRBJ1-2,few,TRBV19,NA,TGTGCCAGTAGTCCGGCGGGAGCCCAGGGCTACACCTTC,CASSPAGAQGYTF
TRBJ1-5,NA,TRBV27,NA,TGTGCCAGCAGTTTAGGGCAGAATCAGCCCCAGCATTTT,CASSLGQNQPQHF
TRBJ1-1,once,TRBV3-1/TRBV3-2,NA,TGTGCCAGCAGCCAAGGGGCCACCAGCCGGAACACTGAAGCTTTCTTT,CASSQGATSRNTEAFF
TRBJ1-2,NA,TRBV5-1,NA,TGCGCCAGCAGCGAGAGGAGCTATGGCTACACCTTC,CASSERSYGYTF
TRBJ1-4,NA,TRBV3-1/TRBV3-2,NA,TGTGCCAGCAGCCAAACGGGTGAAAAACTGTTTTTT,CASSQTGEKLFF
TRBJ1-1,NA,TRBV20-1,NA,TGCAGTGCTAGTCCGCAGGGTGACACTGAAGCTTTCTTT,CSASPQGDTEAFF
TRBJ1-1,NA,TRBV19,TRBD1,TGTGCCAGTAGTATAGTGGGGACAGGGGGCACTGAAGCTTTCTTT,CASSIVGTGGTEAFF
TRBJ1-5,NA,TRBV7-2,NA,TGTGCCAGCAGCTTAGGGAGCCTTCTGGGGGATAGCAATCAGCCCCAGCATTTT,CASSLGSLLGDSNQPQHF
TRBJ2-5,NA,TRBV6-5,NA,TGTGCCAGCAGTTACGGGTTTGGCGGGGCGGAGACCCAGTACTTC,CASSYGFGGAETQYF
TRBJ1-2,NA,TRBV5-1,NA,TGCGCCAGCAGCATGGGGTCCGGGACACTTTACACCTTC,CASSMGSGTLYTF
TRBJ2-2,NA,TRBV29-1,TRBD2,TGCAGCCTCTCCAGCGGGAGGTTAACCGGGGAGCTGTTTTTT,CSLSSGRLTGELFF
TRBJ2-3,NA,TRBV28,NA,TGTGCCAGCAGTGGTATTGGGGTTTCCACAGATACGCAGTATTTT,CASSGIGVSTDTQYF
TRBJ1-2,once,TRBV10-2,NA,TGCGCCAGCAGTGATAAGGGGTTCAGCTATGGCTACACCTTC,CASSDKGFSYGYTF
TRBJ1-4,NA,TRBV21-1,NA,TGTGCCAGCAGCAAAGCCCCAAGCGGGGGAAGCAATGAAAAACTGTTTTTT,CASSKAPSGGSNEKLFF
TRBJ1-1,NA,TRBV10-2,NA,TGCGCCAGCAGGAGGCACCTGAACACTGAAGCTTTCTTT,CASRRHLNTEAFF